This TCR beta chain was found in a study of cytomegalovirus exposure and HLA in healthy donors. General study points: The study put under 200 TCR beta chains on its list as cytomegalovirus-associated. In a later analysis, TCR beta V- and J-gene trimming showed a link to a missense DCLRE1C variant.

CDR1 and CDR2 from the germline V gene are SGHNT and YYREEE (reference sequence). The ends lost 4 bases at V and 3 bases at J; junction bases unmatched: 6. The CDR3 contains 16 residues. Notes on this clone: What it binds is not known.

The primer mix had 60 Vbeta and 13 Jbeta primers. TCRdb's copy holds only in-frame clones and misses some; the assay was immunoSEQ multiplex PCR. Found here are approximately 74,000 clones, about three quarters of them singletons; the top ten hold over 9.5%. Source material: PBMCs. This chain links TRBV5-4 with TRBJ2-7, with 14 bases lining up with TRBD2. The TCR was taken from a man aged 40-50 years in good health and CMV-seronegative. For the CDR3, the DNA is TGTGCCAGCAGCAAGACTAGCGGGGGGGTTCACTACGAGCAGTACTTC. Translation gives CASSKTSGGVHYEQYF.